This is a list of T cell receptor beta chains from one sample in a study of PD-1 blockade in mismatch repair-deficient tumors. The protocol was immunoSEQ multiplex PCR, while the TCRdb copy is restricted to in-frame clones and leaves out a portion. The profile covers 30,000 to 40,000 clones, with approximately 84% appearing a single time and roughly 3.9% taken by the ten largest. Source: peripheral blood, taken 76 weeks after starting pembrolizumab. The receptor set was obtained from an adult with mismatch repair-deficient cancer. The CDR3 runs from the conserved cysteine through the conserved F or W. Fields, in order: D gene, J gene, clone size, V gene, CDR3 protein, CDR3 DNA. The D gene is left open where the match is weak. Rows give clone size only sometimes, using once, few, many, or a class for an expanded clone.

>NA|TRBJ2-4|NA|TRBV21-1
CASSINSWDF
TGTGCCAGCAGCATAAATAGCTGGGACTTC
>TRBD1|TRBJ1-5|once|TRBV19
CASSVPGGGQPQHF
TGTGCCAGTAGTGTCCCAGGGGGAGGTCAGCCCCAGCATTTT
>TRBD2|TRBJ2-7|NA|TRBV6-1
CASSGTAVRGDEQYF
TGTGCCAGCAGTGGGACGGCAGTCCGGGGGGACGAGCAGTACTTC
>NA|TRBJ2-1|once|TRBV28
CASSRTGLDEQFF
TGTGCCAGCAGTAGAACAGGGTTAGATGAGCAGTTCTTC
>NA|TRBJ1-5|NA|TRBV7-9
CASSLGDGGNQPQHF
TGTGCCAGCAGCTTGGGGGATGGGGGGAATCAGCCCCAGCATTTT
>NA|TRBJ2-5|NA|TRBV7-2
CASSSVTWTQYF
TGTGCCAGCAGCTCAGTTACGTGGACCCAGTACTTC
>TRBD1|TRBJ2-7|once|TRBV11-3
CASSSGTGGAAYEQYF
TGTGCCAGCAGCTCAGGGACAGGGGGCGCCGCCTACGAGCAGTACTTC
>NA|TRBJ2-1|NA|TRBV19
CASSVGPSDEQFF
TGTGCCAGTAGCGTGGGGCCTAGCGATGAGCAGTTCTTC
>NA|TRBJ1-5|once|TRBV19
CASSTKQERGGNQPQHF
TGTGCCAGTAGTACAAAACAGGAACGGGGCGGCAATCAGCCCCAGCATTTT
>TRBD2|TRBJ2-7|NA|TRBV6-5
CASNRGLAGPREQYF
TGTGCCAGCAATAGGGGACTAGCGGGACCTCGGGAGCAGTACTTC
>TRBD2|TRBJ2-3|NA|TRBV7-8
CASSPRTSGRSDTQYF
TGTGCCAGCAGCCCCCGGACTAGCGGGAGATCAGATACGCAGTATTTT
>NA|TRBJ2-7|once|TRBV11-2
CASSLARSPYEQYF
TGTGCCAGCAGCTTAGCTCGATCCCCTTACGAGCAGTACTTC
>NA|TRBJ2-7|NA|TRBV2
CASTPKQGGTAFSYEQYF
TGTGCCAGCACGCCTAAACAAGGGGGAACAGCCTTTAGCTACGAGCAGTACTTC
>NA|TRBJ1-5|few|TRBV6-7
CASTPIAPNQPQHF
TGTGCCAGCACTCCCATAGCCCCCAATCAGCCCCAGCATTTT
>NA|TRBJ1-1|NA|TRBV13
CAASGGPRLGEAFF
TGTGCCGCCAGCGGGGGACCGCGATTAGGTGAAGCTTTCTTT
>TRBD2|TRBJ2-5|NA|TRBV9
CASSVGTSGRMETQYF
TGTGCCAGCAGCGTAGGGACTAGCGGGAGAATGGAGACCCAGTACTTC
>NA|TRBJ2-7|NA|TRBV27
CASSLLRTGHSYEQYF
TGTGCCAGCAGTCTCCTACGGACGGGGCACTCCTACGAGCAGTACTTC
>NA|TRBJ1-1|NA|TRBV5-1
CASRAGGATEAFF
TGCGCCAGCAGGGCGGGAGGAGCGACTGAAGCTTTCTTT
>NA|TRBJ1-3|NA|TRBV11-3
CASSRQASSGNTIYF
TGTGCCAGCAGCAGACAAGCGAGCTCTGGAAACACCATATATTTT
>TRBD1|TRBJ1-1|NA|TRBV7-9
CASSRGQENTEAFF
TGTGCCAGCAGCCGGGGACAGGAGAACACTGAAGCTTTCTTT
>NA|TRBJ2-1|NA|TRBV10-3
CAIRPDLSGNEQFF
TGTGCCATCAGGCCAGACTTATCGGGGAATGAGCAGTTCTTC
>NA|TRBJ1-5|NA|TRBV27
CASSLSSGESNQPQHF
TGTGCCAGCAGTTTATCGTCGGGGGAGAGCAATCAGCCCCAGCATTTT
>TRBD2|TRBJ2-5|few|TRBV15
CATSRLLASVTQYF
TGTGCCACCAGCAGACTACTAGCGAGCGTGACCCAGTACTTC
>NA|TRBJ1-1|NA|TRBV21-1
CASSDPYRGPEAFF
TGTGCCAGCAGCGATCCCTACAGGGGACCCGAAGCTTTCTTT
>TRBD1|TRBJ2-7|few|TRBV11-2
CASSYGQAYEQYF
TGTGCCAGCAGCTACGGACAGGCCTACGAGCAGTACTTC
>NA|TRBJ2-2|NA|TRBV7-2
CASSFRARELFF
TGTGCCAGCAGCTTTAGGGCCCGGGAGCTGTTTTTT
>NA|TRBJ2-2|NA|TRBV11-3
CASSRERPGELFF
TGTGCCAGCAGTCGAGAGCGTCCCGGGGAGCTGTTTTTT
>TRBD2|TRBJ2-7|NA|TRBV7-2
CASSLSIVAGSSYEQYF
TGTGCCAGCAGCTTATCGATTGTAGCGGGGAGCTCCTACGAGCAGTACTTC
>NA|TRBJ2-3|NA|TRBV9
CASSPYTNAPDTQYF
TGTGCCAGCAGCCCTTACACTAACGCCCCAGATACGCAGTATTTT
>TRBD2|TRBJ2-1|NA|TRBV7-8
CASNPGLAGGPFSYEQFF
TGTGCCAGCAACCCGGGACTAGCGGGAGGGCCCTTTAGTTATGAGCAGTTCTTC
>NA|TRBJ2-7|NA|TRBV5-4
CASSTGQQPVGQYF
TGTGCCAGCAGCACCGGACAGCAACCGGTAGGGCAGTACTTC
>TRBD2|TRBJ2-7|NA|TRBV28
CASRALAGRGEQYF
TGTGCCAGCAGGGCGCTAGCGGGGAGAGGGGAGCAGTACTTC
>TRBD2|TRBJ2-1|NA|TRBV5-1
CASSLANLAGGLDEQFF
TGCGCCAGCAGCTTGGCCAATCTAGCGGGAGGTTTGGATGAGCAGTTCTTC
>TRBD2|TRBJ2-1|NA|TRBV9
CASSVWTSGSNEQFF
TGTGCCAGCAGCGTTTGGACTAGCGGGAGCAATGAGCAGTTCTTC
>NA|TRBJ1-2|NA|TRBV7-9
CASSPASGGYTF
TGTGCCAGCAGCCCCGCGTCGGGGGGCTACACCTTC
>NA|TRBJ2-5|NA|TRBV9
CASSVAGDETQYF
TGTGCCAGCAGCGTAGCAGGGGACGAGACCCAGTACTTC
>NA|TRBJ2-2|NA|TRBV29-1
CSVEAKTVEHRGAVF
TGCAGCGTTGAAGCGAAGACGGTGGAACACCGGGGAGCTGTTTTT
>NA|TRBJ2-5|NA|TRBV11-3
CASSPLPGQGTQYF
TGTGCCAGCAGCCCGCTGCCGGGCCAGGGGACCCAGTACTTC
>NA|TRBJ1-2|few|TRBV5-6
CASSLSENYGYTF
TGTGCCAGCAGCTTGAGCGAGAACTATGGCTACACCTTC
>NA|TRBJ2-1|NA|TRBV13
CASSPPLHRASNEQFF
TGTGCCAGCAGCCCCCCTCTACACCGAGCTTCCAATGAGCAGTTCTTC
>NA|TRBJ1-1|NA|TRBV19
CASPARPGLVDTEAFF
TGTGCCAGTCCCGCCCGGCCGGGCCTTGTGGACACTGAAGCTTTCTTT
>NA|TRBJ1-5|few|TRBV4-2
CASSPQGLQSMSNQPQHF
TGTGCCAGCAGCCCCCAGGGGTTACAGTCTATGAGCAATCAGCCCCAGCATTTT
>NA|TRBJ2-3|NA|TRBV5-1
CASSLAGVSTDTQYF
TGCGCCAGCAGCTTGGCGGGAGTTAGCACAGATACGCAGTATTTT
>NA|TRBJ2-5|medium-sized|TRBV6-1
CASSVGYQETQYF
TGTGCCAGCAGTGTGGGTTACCAAGAGACCCAGTACTTC
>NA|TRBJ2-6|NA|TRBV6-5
CASSGGSSGANVLTF
TGTGCCAGCAGTGGGGGGAGCTCTGGGGCCAACGTCCTGACTTTC
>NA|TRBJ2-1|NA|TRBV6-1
CASSETVGSYNEQFF
TGTGCCAGCAGTGAAACCGTCGGGAGCTACAATGAGCAGTTCTTC
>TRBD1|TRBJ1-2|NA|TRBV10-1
CASSPTKTGIGYTF
TGCGCCAGCAGCCCTACTAAGACAGGGATCGGCTACACCTTC
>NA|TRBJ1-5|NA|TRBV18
CASSPQQGAGSNQPQHF
TGTGCCAGCTCACCCCAGCAGGGCGCAGGCAGCAATCAGCCCCAGCATTTT
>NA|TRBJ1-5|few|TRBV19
CASRKQGDQPQHF
TGTGCCAGTAGGAAACAGGGTGACCAGCCCCAGCATTTT
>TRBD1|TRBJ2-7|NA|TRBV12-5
CASGLARSGDRGHYEQYF
TGTGCTAGTGGTTTGGCGCGCTCGGGGGACAGGGGGCATTACGAGCAGTACTTC
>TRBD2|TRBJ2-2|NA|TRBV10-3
CAIRRWTSGSAGELFF
TGTGCCATCAGAAGGTGGACTAGCGGGAGTGCCGGGGAGCTGTTTTTT
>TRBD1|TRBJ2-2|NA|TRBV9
CASSGRQGSMTGELFF
TGTGCCAGCAGCGGAAGACAGGGTTCCATGACCGGGGAGCTGTTTTTT